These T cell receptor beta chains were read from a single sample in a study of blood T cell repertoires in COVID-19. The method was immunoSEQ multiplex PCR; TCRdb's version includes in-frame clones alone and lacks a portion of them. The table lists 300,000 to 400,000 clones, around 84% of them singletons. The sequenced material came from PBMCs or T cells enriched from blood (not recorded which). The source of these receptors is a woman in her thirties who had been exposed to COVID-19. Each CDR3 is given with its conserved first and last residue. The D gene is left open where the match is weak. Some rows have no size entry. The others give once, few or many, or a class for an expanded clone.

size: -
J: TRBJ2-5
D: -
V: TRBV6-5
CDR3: CASTERSGYQETQYF
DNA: TGTGCCAGCACCGAGAGGAGCGGGTACCAAGAGACCCAGTACTTC

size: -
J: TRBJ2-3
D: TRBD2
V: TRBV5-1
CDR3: CASSSFGLAGGLSTDTQYF
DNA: TGCGCCAGCAGCTCCTTCGGACTAGCGGGGGGATTGAGCACAGATACGCAGTATTTT

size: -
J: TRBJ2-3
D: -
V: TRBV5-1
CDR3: CASSLAHTRQVQYF
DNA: TGCGCCAGCAGCTTGGCCCACACAAGACAGGTGCAGTATTTT

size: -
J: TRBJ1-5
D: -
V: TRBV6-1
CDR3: CASSEGRVVDQPQHF
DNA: TGTGCCAGCAGTGAAGGCAGGGTTGTCGATCAGCCCCAGCATTTT

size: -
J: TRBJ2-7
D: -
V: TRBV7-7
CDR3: CASSSHSQGTPSYEQYF
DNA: TGTGCTAGCAGCTCTCATAGCCAGGGGACCCCTTCCTACGAGCAGTACTTC

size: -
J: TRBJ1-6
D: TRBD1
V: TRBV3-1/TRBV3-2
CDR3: CASSQDMVDRASPLHF
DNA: TGTGCCAGCAGCCAAGATATGGTGGACAGGGCTTCACCCCTCCACTTT

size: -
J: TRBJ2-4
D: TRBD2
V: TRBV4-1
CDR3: CASSLDSGTSGRRAKNIQYF
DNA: TGCGCCAGCAGCCTTGATTCCGGGACTAGCGGGAGAAGGGCCAAAAACATTCAGTACTTC

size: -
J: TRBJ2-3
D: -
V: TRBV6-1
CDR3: CASSEYGLSTDTQYF
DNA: TGTGCCAGCAGTGAATACGGACTAAGCACAGATACGCAGTATTTT

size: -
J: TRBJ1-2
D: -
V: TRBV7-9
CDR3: CASSLGSGDYGYTF
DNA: TGTGCCAGCAGCTTAGGGTCAGGGGACTATGGCTACACCTTC

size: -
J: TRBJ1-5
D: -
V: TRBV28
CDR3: CASANLGNQPQHF
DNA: TGTGCCAGCGCTAATCTAGGAAATCAGCCCCAGCATTTT

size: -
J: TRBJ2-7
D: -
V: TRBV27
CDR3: CASSVLMGSPYEQYF
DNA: TGTGCCAGCAGTGTTTTAATGGGCAGCCCCTACGAGCAGTACTTC

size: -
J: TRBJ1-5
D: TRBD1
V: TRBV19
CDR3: CASSGRDRGLNSNQPQHF
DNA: TGTGCCAGTAGTGGCCGGGACAGGGGGCTTAATAGCAATCAGCCCCAGCATTTT

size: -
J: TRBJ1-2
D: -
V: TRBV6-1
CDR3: CASSEAAGTYGYTF
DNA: TGTGCCAGCAGTGAAGCGGCCGGGACATATGGCTACACCTTC

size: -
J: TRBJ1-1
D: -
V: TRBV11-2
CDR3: CASSSLGTEAFF
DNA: TGTGCCAGCAGCTCCCTCGGCACTGAAGCTTTCTTT

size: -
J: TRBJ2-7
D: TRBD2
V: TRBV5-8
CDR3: CASSLAGTSGGSSYEQYF
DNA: TGTGCCAGCAGCTTGGCCGGGACTAGCGGAGGGAGCTCCTACGAGCAGTACTTC

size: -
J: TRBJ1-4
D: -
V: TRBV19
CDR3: CASSIRGQSNEKLFF
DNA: TGTGCCAGTAGTATACGAGGACAGTCAAATGAAAAACTGTTTTTT

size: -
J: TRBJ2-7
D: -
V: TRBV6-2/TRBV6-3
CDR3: CASSYDRKIYEQYF
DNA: TGTGCCAGCAGTTACGACAGGAAAATCTACGAGCAGTACTTC

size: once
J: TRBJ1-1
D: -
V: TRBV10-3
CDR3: CAISEFPTVNTEAFF
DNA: TGTGCCATCAGTGAGTTCCCGACAGTGAACACTGAAGCTTTCTTT

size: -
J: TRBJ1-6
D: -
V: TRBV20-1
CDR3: CSASLRGGNSPLHF
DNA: TGCAGTGCCAGTCTTCGGGGTGGAAATTCACCCCTCCACTTT

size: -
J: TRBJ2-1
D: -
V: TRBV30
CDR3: CAFTRSSYNEQFF
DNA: TGTGCCTTTACTAGAAGTTCCTACAATGAGCAGTTCTTC

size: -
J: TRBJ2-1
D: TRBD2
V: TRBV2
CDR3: CASKLAENNEQFF
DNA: TGTGCCAGCAAACTAGCGGAGAACAATGAGCAGTTCTTC

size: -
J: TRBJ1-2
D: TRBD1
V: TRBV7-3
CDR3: CASSYGQGGGYTF
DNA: TGTGCCAGCAGCTACGGACAGGGGGGAGGCTACACCTTC

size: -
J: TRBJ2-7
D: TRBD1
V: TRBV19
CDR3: CASSMDRGREQYF
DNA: TGTGCCAGTAGTATGGACAGGGGAAGAGAGCAGTACTTC

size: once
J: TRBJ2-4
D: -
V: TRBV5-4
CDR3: CASKQDLAKNIQYF
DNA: TGTGCCAGCAAACAGGATCTAGCCAAAAACATTCAGTACTTC

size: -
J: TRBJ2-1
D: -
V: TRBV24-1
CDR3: CATSVGGGPEQFF
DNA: TGTGCCACCAGTGTGGGGGGGGGCCCTGAGCAGTTCTTC

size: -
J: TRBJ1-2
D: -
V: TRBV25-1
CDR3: CASSESVGYTF
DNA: TGTGCCAGCAGCGAATCCGTTGGCTACACCTTC

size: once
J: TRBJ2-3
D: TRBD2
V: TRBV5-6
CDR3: CASSFPSGNTDTQYF
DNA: TGTGCCAGCAGCTTCCCTAGCGGGAACACAGATACGCAGTATTTT

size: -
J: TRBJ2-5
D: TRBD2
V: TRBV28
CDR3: CASSLGWGGSDQETQYF
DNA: TGTGCCAGCAGTTTAGGTTGGGGCGGGAGCGACCAAGAGACCCAGTACTTC

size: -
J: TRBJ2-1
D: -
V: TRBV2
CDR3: CASLSGLSYNEQFF
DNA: TGTGCCAGCCTGAGCGGGCTCTCTTACAATGAGCAGTTCTTC

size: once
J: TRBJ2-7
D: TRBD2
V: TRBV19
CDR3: CASSRLAGGSEQYF
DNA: TGTGCCAGTAGTCGACTAGCGGGAGGGAGCGAGCAGTACTTC

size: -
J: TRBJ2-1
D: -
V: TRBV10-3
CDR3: CAISDLSRVYNEQFF
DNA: TGTGCCATCAGTGATCTTTCTAGAGTCTACAATGAGCAGTTCTTC

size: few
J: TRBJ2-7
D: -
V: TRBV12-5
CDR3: CASAFDKTYEQYF
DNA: TGTGCTAGTGCCTTCGACAAAACCTACGAGCAGTACTTC

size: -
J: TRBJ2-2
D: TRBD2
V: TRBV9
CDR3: CASSVAGTSYGELFF
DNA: TGTGCCAGCAGCGTAGCAGGGACTAGCTACGGGGAGCTGTTTTTT

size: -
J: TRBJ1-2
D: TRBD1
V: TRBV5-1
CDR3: CASSLVNRGRGYTF
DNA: TGCGCCAGCAGCTTGGTCAACAGGGGGCGAGGCTACACCTTC

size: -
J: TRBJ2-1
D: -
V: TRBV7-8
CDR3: CASSFLNRADEQFF
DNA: TGTGCCAGCAGCTTTCTAAACAGGGCGGATGAGCAGTTCTTC

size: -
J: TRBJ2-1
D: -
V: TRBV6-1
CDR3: CASSEWGGRNEQFF
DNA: TGTGCCAGCAGTGAATGGGGGGGCAGGAATGAGCAGTTCTTC

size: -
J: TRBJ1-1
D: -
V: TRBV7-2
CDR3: CASSLATGKNTEAFF
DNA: TGTGCCAGCAGCTTAGCGACAGGAAAGAACACTGAAGCTTTCTTT

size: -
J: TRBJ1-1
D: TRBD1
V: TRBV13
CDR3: CASSLGGQGIATEAFF
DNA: TGTGCCAGCAGCTTAGGGGGACAGGGAATTGCCACTGAAGCTTTCTTT

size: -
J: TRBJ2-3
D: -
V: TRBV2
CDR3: CASSEAVLIADTQYF
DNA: TGTGCCAGCAGCGAGGCTGTTCTTATCGCAGATACGCAGTATTTT

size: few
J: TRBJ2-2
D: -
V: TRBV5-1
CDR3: CASSPGVLSTGELFF
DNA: TGCGCCAGCAGTCCGGGGGTGCTCAGCACCGGGGAGCTGTTTTTT

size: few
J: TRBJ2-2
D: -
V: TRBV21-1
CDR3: CASSKNPPSGREEELFF
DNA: TGTGCCAGCAGCAAAAACCCTCCTAGCGGGAGGGAGGAGGAGCTGTTTTTT

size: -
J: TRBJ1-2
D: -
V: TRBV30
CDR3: CAWARPDRYYGYTF
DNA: TGTGCCTGGGCCAGACCTGACAGGTACTATGGCTACACCTTC

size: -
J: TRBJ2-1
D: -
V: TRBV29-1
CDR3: CSFILTSREQFF
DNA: TGCAGCTTCATTCTTACTAGCCGGGAGCAGTTCTTC

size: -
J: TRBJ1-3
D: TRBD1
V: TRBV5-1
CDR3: CASSHRQGAAGNTIYF
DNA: TGCGCCAGCAGCCACAGACAGGGGGCGGCTGGAAACACCATATATTTT

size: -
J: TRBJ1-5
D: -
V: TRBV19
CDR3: CASSSSGKMHF
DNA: TGTGCCAGTAGTTCTTCAGGGAAGATGCATTTT

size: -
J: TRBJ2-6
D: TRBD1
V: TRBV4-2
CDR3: CASSRGPGQGLSGANVLTF
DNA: TGTGCCAGCAGCCGCGGCCCGGGACAGGGCCTCTCTGGGGCCAACGTCCTGACTTTC

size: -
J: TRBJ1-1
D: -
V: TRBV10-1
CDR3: CASSESSSEAFF
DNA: TGCGCCAGCAGTGAGTCATCCAGTGAAGCTTTCTTT

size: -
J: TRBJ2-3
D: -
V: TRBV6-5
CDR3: CASSPSPGTQYF
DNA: TGTGCCAGCAGCCCAAGCCCAGGTACGCAGTATTTT

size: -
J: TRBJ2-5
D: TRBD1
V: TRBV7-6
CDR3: CASSRGGQAVRETQYF
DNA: TGTGCCAGCAGTCGAGGGGGACAGGCGGTTCGAGAGACCCAGTACTTC

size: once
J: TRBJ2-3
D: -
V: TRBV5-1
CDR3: CASSLEYSTDTQYF
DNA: TGCGCCAGCAGCTTGGAGTATAGTACAGATACGCAGTATTTT

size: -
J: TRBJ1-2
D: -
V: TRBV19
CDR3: CASSYGEEYGYTF
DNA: TGTGCCAGCTCTTATGGGGAGGAGTATGGCTACACCTTC

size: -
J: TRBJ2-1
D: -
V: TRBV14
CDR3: CASSLGLVEQFF
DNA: TGTGCCAGCAGCCTGGGACTGGTTGAGCAGTTCTTC

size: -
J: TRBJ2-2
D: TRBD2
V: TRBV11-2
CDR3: CASISTGGNTGELFF
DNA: TGTGCCAGCATTTCCACGGGGGGGAACACCGGGGAGCTGTTTTTT

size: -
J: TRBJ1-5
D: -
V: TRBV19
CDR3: CASSKGKGSSFNQPQHF
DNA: TGTGCCAGTAGTAAGGGGAAAGGGTCCTCCTTCAATCAGCCCCAGCATTTT

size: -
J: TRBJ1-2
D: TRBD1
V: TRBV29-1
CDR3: CSVDWTGESYGYTF
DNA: TGCAGCGTTGACTGGACAGGGGAGAGCTATGGCTACACCTTC